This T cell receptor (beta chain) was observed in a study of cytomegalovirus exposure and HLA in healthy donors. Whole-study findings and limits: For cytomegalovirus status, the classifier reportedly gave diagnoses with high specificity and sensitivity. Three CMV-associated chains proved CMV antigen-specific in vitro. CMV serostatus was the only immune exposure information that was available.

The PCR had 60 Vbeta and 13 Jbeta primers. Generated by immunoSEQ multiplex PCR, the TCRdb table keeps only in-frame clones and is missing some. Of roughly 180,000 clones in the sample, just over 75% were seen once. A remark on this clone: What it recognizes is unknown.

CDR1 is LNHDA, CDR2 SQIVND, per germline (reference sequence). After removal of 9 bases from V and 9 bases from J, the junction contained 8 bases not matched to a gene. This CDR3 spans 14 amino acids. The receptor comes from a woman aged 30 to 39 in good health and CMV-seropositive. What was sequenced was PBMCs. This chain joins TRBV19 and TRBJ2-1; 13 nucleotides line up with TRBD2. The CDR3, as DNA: TGTGCCAGCGGCTACGGACTAGCGGGAGTTGAGCAGTTCTTC. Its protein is CASGYGLAGVEQFF.